The 23 T cell receptor beta chains below all came from one sample that was sequenced in a study of beta chain features in type 1 diabetes. Expressed TCRB transcripts were sequenced, since all the RNA that had been isolated was reverse transcribed. TCRdb keeps only in-frame clones here, not all; method: immunoSEQ multiplex PCR. The repertoire consists of 860,000 or so clones, with 17% occurring once and the leading ten covering 0.02% to 0.025%. What was sequenced was naive CD4+ T cells from blood. The receptor set was obtained from a woman under 30 in good health.

The chain employs TRBV4-3 and TRBJ2-7; tentative D call: TRBD2 (5 bases). Trimming left V 1 base short and J 5 bases short, with 15 bases between. CDR3 length: 15 residues. Germline V gene sequence: CDR1 LGHNA, CDR2 YSLEER. The CDR3 region is CASSQVPGVRNEQYF. In DNA, the CDR3 is TGCGCCAGCAGCCAAGTACCCGGGGTGAGGAACGAGCAGTACTTC.

This chain joins TRBV15 and TRBJ1-4; tentatively, D is TRBD1 (5 bases). The CDR3 extends over 12 amino acids. CDR1 and CDR2 from the germline V gene are LNHNV and YYDKDF (reference sequence). The V gene lost 8 bases and the J gene lost 10 bases, with 14 bases spanning the gap. The CDR3 loop is CATPGLRVKLFF. The CDR3 region has the DNA TGTGCCACCCCGGGACTTAGGGTAAAACTGTTTTTT.

CDR3 loop: CASSGFSGHTDTQYF. DNA for the CDR3: TGTGCCAGCAGTGGATTTTCGGGACACACAGATACGCAGTATTTT. V gene TRBV2 combines with J gene TRBJ2-3, with a possible D match to TRBD1 (6 bases). The CDR3 extends over 15 amino acids. Germline V CDR1 and CDR2: SNHLY, FYNNEI. V lost 4 bases, J lost 2 bases, and 13 bases lay in between.

This clone turned up a few times. The gene calls are TRBV2 and TRBJ2-2, with D unresolved. Germline CDR1 and CDR2: SNHLY and FYNNEI. This CDR3 is built from 12 residues. With 11 bases removed from V and 2 bases from J, the gap between germline ends came to 9 bases. The CDR3 spells CAGTPNTGELFF. In DNA form, the CDR3 reads TGTGCCGGTACACCAAACACCGGGGAGCTGTTTTTT. Combining the CDR3 with reference TRBV2 and TRBJ2-2 gives the whole variable domain EPEVTQTPSHQVTQMGQEVILRCVPISNHLYFYWYRQILGQKVEFLVSFYNNEISEKSEIFDDQFSVERPDGSNFTLKIRSTKLEDSAMYFCAGTPNTGELFFGEGSRLTVL.

This clone was detected a few times. The J gene is TRBJ2-7, the V gene TRBV2; D not resolved. The CDR3 is made up of 15 amino acids. CDR1 is SNHLY, CDR2 FYNNEI, per germline. V gave up 0 bases and J gave up 3 bases, with 12 bases separating them. The chain's CDR3 is CASSEALRLGYEQYF. The CDR3 DNA reads TGTGCCAGCAGTGAAGCGCTTAGGCTGGGCTACGAGCAGTACTTC.

The chain employs TRBV7-2 and TRBJ2-1; D remains unclear. The germline CDR1 and CDR2 sequences are SGHTA and FQGNSA. The CDR3 is 16 amino acids. Trimming shortened V by 3 bases and J by 0 bases, and 12 bases separated the two germline ends. The CDR3 region has the DNA TGTGCCAGCAGCTTGGGCCGCTGGAGCTCCTACAATGAGCAGTTCTTC. Its translation: CASSLGRWSSYNEQFF.

This clone was observed a handful of times. The chain is built from TRBV7-9 and TRBJ2-3; possibly TRBD1 or TRBD2 for D (5 bases each). CDR3 length: 11 amino acids. The germline V gene has CDR1 SEHNR and CDR2 FQNEAQ (reference sequence). Deletions cut 6 bases from V and 6 bases from J, with 7 bases between. The CDR3 coding sequence is TGTGCCAGCAGTGGGGGTGATACGCAGTATTTT. Its protein product is CASSGGDTQYF.

This clone was seen only a few times. The genes are TRBV9 and TRBJ2-3; D remains ambiguous. V was pared by 0 bases and J by 4 bases, with 9 bases between. CDR1 is SGDLS and CDR2 is YYNGEE in the germline V gene. CDR3 length: 14 residues. CDR3 coding DNA: TGTGCCAGCAGCGTAGCAGTAAGTGCAGATACGCAGTATTTT. Translating gives CASSVAVSADTQYF.

This clone has a handful of counts. This chain links TRBV7-9 with TRBJ2-3, with TRBD2 matching over 8 bases. From germline, CDR1 is SEHNR and CDR2 FQNEAQ (reference sequence). This CDR3 region has 18 residues. V was pared by 10 bases and J by 2 bases, with 20 bases of the junction left unmatched. The CDR3 DNA is TGTGCCACCACACCCTTGGGTTTCGGGAGGGATAACACAGATACGCAGTATTTT. Translated: CATTPLGFGRDNTDTQYF. The full variable domain, its missing parts supplied by reference TRBV7-9 and TRBJ2-3, is DTGVSQNPRHKITKRGQNVTFRCDPISEHNRLYWYRQTLGQGPEFLTYFQNEAQLEKSRLLSDRFSAERPKGSFSTLEIQRTEQGDSAMYLCATTPLGFGRDNTDTQYFGPGTRLTVL.

The genes are TRBV7-9 and TRBJ2-1; 9 nucleotides line up with TRBD2. Germline CDR1 is SEHNR and CDR2 is FQNEAQ (reference sequence). V lost 3 bases to trimming and J lost 8 bases; unmatched junction nucleotides: 2. The CDR3 extends over 13 amino acids. The CDR3 DNA reads as TGTGCCAGCAGCTTCCTAGCGGGGCATGAGCAGTTCTTC. Its translation: CASSFLAGHEQFF. The variable domain in full, with the rest retrieved from reference TRBV7-9 and TRBJ2-1, is DTGVSQNPRHKITKRGQNVTFRCDPISEHNRLYWYRQTLGQGPEFLTYFQNEAQLEKSRLLSDRFSAERPKGSFSTLEIQRTEQGDSAMYLCASSFLAGHEQFFGPGTRLTVL.

The CDR3 loop is CASSLGQGPTGELFF. The CDR3 nucleotides read TGTGCCAGCAGCTTAGGGCAAGGGCCCACCGGGGAGCTGTTTTTT. The chain recombines TRBV11-2 with TRBJ2-2; no firm D call. Germline CDR1 SGHAT, CDR2 FQNNGV. V was clipped by 1 base and J by 4 bases, with 10 bases between them. The CDR3 is 15 amino acids.

V gene TRBV9 combines with J gene TRBJ2-7; D is perhaps TRBD2 (6 bases). V lost 1 base, J lost 2 bases, and 10 bases lay in between. Looked up from germline, CDR1 is SGDLS and CDR2 is YYNGEE. The CDR3 is 14 amino acids. This CDR3 is CASSVSAGTYEQYF. CDR3 in DNA: TGTGCCAGCAGCGTATCTGCGGGAACCTACGAGCAGTACTTC. Full variable domain (outside the CDR3, taken from reference TRBV9 and TRBJ2-7): DSGVTQTPKHLITATGQRVTLRCSPRSGDLSVYWYQQSLDQGLQFLIQYYNGEERAKGNILERFSAQQFPDLHSELNLSSLELGDSALYFCASSVSAGTYEQYFGPGTRLTVT.

CDR3 region: CASSLRDRFSYEQYF. The CDR3 DNA is TGTGCCAGCAGCCTCCGGGACAGATTCTCCTACGAGCAGTACTTC. The genes are TRBV21-1 and TRBJ2-7; TRBD1, as called in the table, went unchecked against the DNA. TRBV21-1 is a pseudogene. The CDR3 length is 15 residues.

V is TRBV11-2 and J is TRBJ2-1; D not resolved. Trimming cost V 5 bases and J 8 bases, with 13 bases left between them. The CDR3 is made up of 13 amino acids. Germline V lookup: CDR1 SGHAT, CDR2 FQNNGV. This CDR3 is CASSIALRDEQFF. CDR3 DNA: TGTGCCAGCAGCATAGCCCTTAGAGATGAGCAGTTCTTC. Variable domain in full (rest from reference TRBV11-2 and TRBJ2-1): EAGVAQSPRYKIIEKRQSVAFWCNPISGHATLYWYQQILGQGPKLLIQFQNNGVVDDSQLPKDRFSAERLKGVDSTLKIQPAKLEDSAVYLCASSIALRDEQFFGPGTRLTVL.

The chain employs TRBV9 and TRBJ1-3; D may be TRBD1 (5 bases). The CDR3 consists of 14 residues. The germline CDR1 and CDR2 sequences are SGDLS and YYNGEE. The V and J ends lost 4 bases and 0 bases respectively, with 8 bases between them. CDR3 amino acids: CASSMDTSGNTIYF. In DNA form, the CDR3 reads TGTGCCAGCAGCATGGACACCTCTGGAAACACCATATATTTT. The whole variable domain, filled in from reference TRBV9 and TRBJ1-3, reads DSGVTQTPKHLITATGQRVTLRCSPRSGDLSVYWYQQSLDQGLQFLIQYYNGEERAKGNILERFSAQQFPDLHSELNLSSLELGDSALYFCASSMDTSGNTIYFGEGSWLTVV.

This clone was counted a few times. The J gene is TRBJ2-7, the V gene TRBV6-5, with TRBD1 matching over 9 bases. The CDR3 extends over 16 amino acids. Trimming took 2 bases from V and 3 from J; bases not matched to a gene: 8. Germline lookup yields CDR1 MNHEY and CDR2 SVGAGI. As DNA, the CDR3 is TGTGCCAGCAGTTACGCAACCGGGACAGGGATCTACGAGCAGTACTTC. Its protein is CASSYATGTGIYEQYF.

This chain uses TRBV5-4 with TRBJ2-5; 10 nucleotides match TRBD2. Germline CDR1 is SGHNT and CDR2 is YYREEE (reference sequence). V lost 5 bases, J lost 2 bases, and 6 bases stayed unmatched. The CDR3 is 15 residues long. CDR3: CASSPGLAVQETQYF. The CDR3, as DNA: TGTGCCAGCAGTCCAGGACTAGCGGTACAAGAGACCCAGTACTTC. The full variable domain, in which reference TRBV5-4 and TRBJ2-5 provide the parts outside the CDR3, is ETGVTQSPTHLIKTRGQQVTLRCSSQSGHNTVSWYQQALGQGPQFIFQYYREEENGRGNFPPRFSGLQFPNYSSELNVNALELDDSALYLCASSPGLAVQETQYFGPGTRLLVL.

V usage is TRBV29-1 and J usage is TRBJ1-2; D may be TRBD1 (5 bases). This CDR3 has 13 amino acids. V was shortened by 3 bases and J by 5 bases, with 13 bases between the two germline ends. In germline, CDR1 is SQVTM, CDR2 ANQGSEA. In nucleotides, the CDR3 is TGCAGCGTTGATGGGGGTCCCTCTTATGGCTACACCTTC. It is translated as CSVDGGPSYGYTF.

The V and J genes are TRBV5-4 and TRBJ2-7; D is tentatively TRBD1 or TRBD2 (7 bases each). The germline V gene encodes CDR1 SGHNT and CDR2 YYREEE (reference sequence). The V and J ends lost 3 bases and 2 bases respectively, with 18 bases between them. The length of the CDR3 is 16 residues. CDR3 loop: CASSSGGGTAPYEQYF. The CDR3 DNA reads as TGTGCCAGCAGCTCGGGGGGTGGGACAGCCCCCTACGAGCAGTACTTC.

V usage is TRBV28 and J usage is TRBJ2-5; 8 nucleotides line up with TRBD1. Germline V gene lookup returns CDR1 MDHEN and CDR2 SYDVKM. After removal of 5 bases from V and 6 bases from J, the junction contained 5 bases not matched to a gene. The CDR3 is made up of 13 amino acids. The CDR3: CASSNRGWQTQYF. CDR3 bases: TGTGCCAGCAGTAACAGGGGGTGGCAGACCCAGTACTTC.

The chain uses TRBV7-8 and TRBJ1-5, with D maybe TRBD1 (6 bases). This CDR3 region has 17 residues. V dropped 0 bases and J dropped 4 bases, with 16 bases sitting between them. Germline V gene sequence: CDR1 SGHVS, CDR2 FQNEAQ. CDR3: CASSLAPPGAINQPQHF. CDR3 DNA sequence: TGTGCCAGCAGCTTAGCCCCTCCGGGGGCGATTAATCAGCCCCAGCATTTT.

This clone was seen a few times. V is TRBV4-2 and J is TRBJ2-1, with 9 bases that match TRBD2. Unmatched junction bases numbered 6, after V lost 6 bases and J lost 12 bases. Germline CDR1 LGHNA, CDR2 YNFKEQ. The CDR3 consists of 12 residues. The CDR3 DNA follows: TGTGCCAGCAGTCCTAGCGGGAACAGGCAGTTCTTC. This gives the protein CASSPSGNRQFF.

This chain links TRBV18 with TRBJ1-3; 7 bases fit TRBD1. The ends lost 3 bases at V and 0 bases at J; junction bases unmatched: 11. The germline V gene encodes CDR1 KGHSH and CDR2 LQKENI. The length of the CDR3 is 18 residues. CDR3 nucleotides: TGTGCCAGCTCACCTAGGGGACAGAGCTTAAACTCTGGAAACACCATATATTTT. It codes for CASSPRGQSLNSGNTIYF. Drawing the rest from reference TRBV18 and TRBJ1-3, the complete variable domain is NAGVMQNPRHLVRRRGQEARLRCSPMKGHSHVYWYRQLPEEGLKFMVYLQKENIIDESGMPKERFSAEFPKEGPSILRIQQVVRGDSAAYFCASSPRGQSLNSGNTIYFGEGSWLTVV.